The present TCR beta chain was sequenced within a study of blood T cell repertoires in COVID-19. Sequencing was performed with immunoSEQ multiplex PCR; in TCRdb, only in-frame clones are kept and a portion is missing. The data show 200,000 to 250,000 clones, 80% to 90% seen once. CDR1 and CDR2 from the germline V gene are MGHRA and YSYEKL. V gave up 1 base and J gave up 8 bases, with 14 bases separating them. CDR3 length: 14 amino acids. The chain has TRBV4-1 and TRBJ1-2; D is uncertain. The clonotype was recovered from a man aged 45 to 65 who had recovered from COVID-19. The sequenced sample consisted of peripheral blood. This CDR3 reads CASSQGVGYPGYTF. The CDR3 nucleotides read TGCGCCAGCAGCCAAGGAGTCGGGTATCCGGGCTACACCTTC.